The source of this T cell receptor (beta chain) is a study of ipilimumab plus nivolumab after autologous stem cell transplantation. V was trimmed by 6 bases and J by 4 bases, leaving 10 bases between them. Germline CDR1 and CDR2: MNHNY and SVGAGI (reference sequence). This CDR3 contains 13 residues. Only in-frame clones appear in the TCRdb table, and some are missing; sequencing was by immunoSEQ multiplex PCR. The table includes some 25,000 clones, roughly 86% detected once. The chain has TRBV6-6 and TRBJ1-5; D ambiguous. This specimen consisted of PBMCs, obtained in a trial of ipilimumab plus nivolumab as post-transplant consolidation. The origin of this receptor is a male donor with diffuse large B-cell lymphoma. The CDR3 loop reads CASSQTQNQPQHF. The CDR3, as DNA: TGTGCCAGCAGCCAGACCCAAAATCAGCCCCAGCATTTT.